This T cell receptor (beta chain) was sequenced in a study of T cell repertoires in cytomegalovirus infection. Study overall: Researchers turned to recently identified HLA-C-restricted CMV epitopes as well as well-studied HLA-B-restricted ones. CMV infection plus the matching HLA type was flagged by public TCR beta signatures. Study observations and caveats: Summed public TCR beta family frequency identified CMV carriers bearing the relevant HLA. CMV-specific TCR beta clonotypes restricted by HLA-C were the ones dominating the ex vivo response.

Germline CDR1 is MNHEY and CDR2 is SVGEGT. The CDR3 length is 14 residues. Trimming stripped 4 bases from V and 2 bases from J, with 12 bases between. As for this clonotype: Its antigen is undetermined.

TCRdb reprocessed the reads with MiXCR, giving one entry per CDR3 protein. The profile covers around 71,000 distinct CDR3 sequences, with around 37% appearing a single time and approximately 95% taken by the ten largest. The source was CD8+ T cells from cultured PBMCs, collected from culture after CMV antigen stimulation. The genes are TRBV6-2 or TRBV6-3 and TRBJ2-7, with D possibly called TRBD1 or TRBD2 (5 bases each). The origin of this receptor is a human donor in good health (CMV status not recorded). Some clones in this sample may be carry-over from other donors' samples. CDR3 in DNA: TGTGCCAGCAGTTTGGGGGATCAAACCTACGAGCAGTACTTC. Translating it yields CASSLGDQTYEQYF.